Included here is one TCR beta chain sequence, with context. The data derive from a study of blood T cell repertoires in COVID-19. On the study more broadly: The United States, Italy and Spain were the sources of the acute and convalescent COVID-19 samples.

The table came from immunoSEQ multiplex PCR; TCRdb's copy has only in-frame clones and leaves some out. The sample lists some 64,000 clones, under 80% occurring once. Each participant's cohort was designated according to participant-reported clinical history. Before they entered the study, exposed participants had met a COVID-19 case within 2 weeks. Germline V gene lookup returns CDR1 ENHRY and CDR2 SYGVKD. The V end was cut by 10 bases, the J end by 6 bases, with 28 bases between. This CDR3 contains 16 residues. The sequence was collected from a woman between 55 and 75 years old who had been exposed to COVID-19. The chain joins TRBV10-3 to TRBJ2-7; tentative D call: TRBD2 (7 bases). Material: PBMCs or T cells enriched from blood (not recorded which). The CDR3 DNA is TGTGCCACGCAAGTGGGTAGGGGGGCGGGAGTCACCGAGCAGTACTTC. This gives the protein CATQVGRGAGVTEQYF.